This T cell receptor (beta chain) came from a study of immune characterization of retroperitoneal liposarcoma. TCRdb re-analysed the PCR reads in MiXCR, keeping a single row per CDR3 protein. Here the sample spans fewer than 2,500 distinct CDR3 sequences, around half being singletons. V lost 0 bases and J lost 6, with 16 bases in between. The CDR3 runs 16 residues. Germline assignment: CDR1 MNHNY and CDR2 SVGAGI (reference sequence). The sequenced material came from tumor tissue. V is TRBV6-6 and J is TRBJ2-3; tentative D call: TRBD2 (5 bases). This TCR derives from a female donor with retroperitoneal liposarcoma. The chain's CDR3 is CASSYSDGKARDTQYF. The CDR3 DNA reads TGTGCCAGCAGTTACTCTGACGGGAAGGCTCGGGATACGCAGTATTTT.